This T cell receptor (beta chain) appears in the sequencing data of a study of T cells in Graves' hyperthyroidism and ophthalmopathy. Germline CDR1 and CDR2: MDHEN and SYDVKM. Trimming left V 3 bases short and J 4 bases short, with 21 bases between. The CDR3 totals 17 residues. The table lists this clonotype with many counts. It was RNA transcripts that yielded the amplified TCR beta CDR3 regions. Primed by the HTBI set, a first-round RT-PCR was run on the TCR CDR3. TCRdb reprocessed the multiplex PCR reads via MiXCR and lists one record per CDR3 protein. The data contain about 600,000 distinct CDR3 sequences, roughly 16% of them singletons.

This sequence joins TRBV28 and TRBJ2-5; D may be TRBD1 (6 bases). This TCR was sampled from a woman between 40 and 50 years old with Graves' ophthalmopathy. Sample: blood. The CDR3 region is CASSFGPGVGGGETQYF. The CDR3 DNA sequence: TGTGCCAGCAGTTTTGGGCCTGGGGTTGGGGGCGGAGAGACCCAGTACTTC.